The 17 T cell receptor beta chains below all came from one sample that was sequenced in a study of STAT3 mutations in large granular lymphocyte leukemia. Study findings and constraints: Every T-cell large granular lymphocyte leukemia patient had at least one immunodominant TCR beta clonotype.

Libraries were prepared by immunoSEQ multiplex PCR; TCRdb keeps only in-frame clonotypes and omits some of them. Here the sample spans around 13,000 clones, roughly nine tenths being singletons. The antigens for these receptors are not known. Sequenced sample: peripheral blood mononuclear cells. Receptors originate from a man in his forties or fifties with T-cell large granular lymphocyte leukemia. Some clones in this sample may be carry-over from other donors' samples.

The chain is built from TRBV30 and TRBJ1-1; no reliable D call. With 0 bases removed from V and 11 bases from J, the gap between germline ends came to 13 bases. This CDR3 region has 12 residues. Germline-derived CDR1 and CDR2 are GTSNPN and SVGIG (reference sequence). The DNA of the CDR3 is TGTGCCTGGAGTGTGTCTGGGTTTATTGCTTTCTTT. It is translated as CAWSVSGFIAFF.

The chain carries TRBV5-1 and TRBJ1-5; D perhaps matches TRBD1 (5 bases). Looked up from germline, CDR1 is SGHRS and CDR2 is YFSETQ. The CDR3 loop spans 15 amino acids. The V and J ends lost 4 bases and 5 bases respectively, with 16 bases between them. The CDR3 protein is CASSRGGEGDQPQHF. In DNA, the CDR3 is TGCGCCAGCAGCCGGGGGGGAGAAGGAGATCAGCCCCAGCATTTT.

The V gene is TRBV7-2, the J gene TRBJ2-1, with a possible D match to TRBD2 (7 bases). This CDR3 has 16 residues. Deletions cut 2 bases from V and 6 bases from J, with 17 bases between. Germline V CDR1 and CDR2: SGHTA, FQGNSA. The CDR3 DNA sequence: TGTGCCAGCAGCTTATTAGCCCTGAGGGGGGGCAATGAGCAGTTCTTC. This codes for CASSLLALRGGNEQFF. The entire variable domain, with the rest obtained from reference TRBV7-2 and TRBJ2-1, is as follows: GAGVSQSPSNKVTEKGKDVELRCDPISGHTALYWYRQSLGQGLEFLIYFQGNSAPDKSGLPSDRFSAERTGGSVSTLTIQRTQQEDSAVYLCASSLLALRGGNEQFFGPGTRLTVL.

The chain combines TRBV7-9 with TRBJ1-1; 10 bases are shared with TRBD1. Germline V gives CDR1 SEHNR, CDR2 FQNEAQ (reference sequence). The CDR3 loop spans 12 amino acids. V shed 10 bases and J 7 bases; nucleotides not matched to a gene: 6. The CDR3 DNA is TGTGCCACCGTGGGACAGGGGTTTGAAGCTTTCTTT. This encodes CATVGQGFEAFF.

This clone appeared a single time. V is TRBV30 and J is TRBJ1-6; D call uncertain. The CDR3 sequence is 12 residues long. With 0 bases removed from V and 9 bases from J, the gap between germline ends came to 6 bases. Germline V lookup: CDR1 GTSNPN, CDR2 SVGIG (reference sequence). CDR3 bases: TGTGCCTGGAGTGTCGGAGGTTCACCCCTCCACTTT. Protein: CAWSVGGSPLHF.

The chain links TRBV6-6 to TRBJ2-7; 7 bases agree with TRBD2. The CDR3 covers 15 residues. V dropped 0 bases and J dropped 3; count of bases not matched to a gene: 5. The germline V gene has CDR1 MNHNY and CDR2 SVGAGI (reference sequence). CDR3 amino acids: CASSYSSGGGYEQYF. CDR3 coding DNA: TGTGCCAGCAGTTACTCCAGTGGGGGGGGCTACGAGCAGTACTTC.

This rearrangement joins TRBV6-6 to TRBJ1-1; the D is unclear. Germline loops: CDR1 MNHNY, CDR2 SVGAGI (reference sequence). V was cut by 5 bases and J by 0 bases, with 16 bases left in between. The CDR3 runs to 16 residues. CDR3 protein: CASSTRPGPLNTEAFF. CDR3 nucleotide sequence: TGTGCCAGCAGTACCCGTCCTGGCCCACTGAACACTGAAGCTTTCTTT.

V and J are TRBV2 and TRBJ2-5; TRBD2 matches 10 bases. The CDR3 contains 16 residues. Germline V gives CDR1 SNHLY, CDR2 FYNNEI. V dropped 4 bases and J dropped 2; count of bases not matched to a gene: 7. The chain's CDR3 is CASSARLAGRQETQYF. CDR3 nucleotide sequence: TGTGCCAGCAGTGCCAGACTAGCGGGCAGACAAGAGACCCAGTACTTC. Filled out from reference TRBV2 and TRBJ2-5, the complete variable domain reads EPEVTQTPSHQVTQMGQEVILRCVPISNHLYFYWYRQILGQKVEFLVSFYNNEISEKSEIFDDQFSVERPDGSNFTLKIRSTKLEDSAMYFCASSARLAGRQETQYFGPGTRLLVL.

The J gene is TRBJ2-2, the V gene TRBV5-4; D gene unclear. The CDR3 spans 12 residues. The germline V and J ends were trimmed by 4 bases and 5 bases, with 6 bases remaining between them. The germline V gene has CDR1 SGHNT and CDR2 YYREEE (reference sequence). Written as DNA, the CDR3 is TGTGCCAGCAGCATAAAAACCGGGGAGCTGTTTTTT. It specifies CASSIKTGELFF.

DNA for the CDR3: TGTGCCAGCAGCTTTCCCCAAGACAGGGGGGTAGCTAATGAAAAACTGTTTTTT. Its protein is CASSFPQDRGVANEKLFF. The chain couples TRBV7-9 to TRBJ1-4; 9 bases map to TRBD1. V dropped 3 bases and J dropped 3; count of bases not matched to a gene: 11. Looked up from germline, CDR1 is SEHNR and CDR2 is FQNEAQ (reference sequence). This CDR3 is built from 18 residues.

CDR3 coding DNA: TGTGCCAGCAGCGTCCGGGGGGACAGGGGGCGAGAGACCCAGTACTTC. Translation gives CASSVRGDRGRETQYF. The V call is TRBV9, the J call TRBJ2-5; TRBD1 matches 12 bases. Germline V gene lookup returns CDR1 SGDLS and CDR2 YYNGEE. The CDR3 loop spans 16 amino acids. V gave up 2 bases and J gave up 4 bases; unmatched junction bases: 6.

The chain uses TRBV5-1 and TRBJ2-7; D uncertain. The V and J ends lost 2 bases and 3 bases respectively, with 3 bases between them. The germline CDR1 and CDR2 sequences are SGHRS and YFSETQ. CDR3 length: 11 amino acids. The CDR3 nucleotides are TGCGCCAGCAGCTTAAACTACGAGCAGTACTTC. Residues: CASSLNYEQYF.

The V call is TRBV10-3, the J call TRBJ2-7; D possibly corresponds to TRBD1 (6 bases). V lost 9 bases to trimming and J lost 13 bases, with 22 bases between them. CDR1 is ENHRY, CDR2 SYGVKD, per germline. This CDR3 is 12 amino acids long. The CDR3 protein is CAMESAGTSRYF. As DNA, the CDR3 is TGTGCCATGGAATCAGCCGGGACATCAAGATACTTC.

The chain is built from TRBV9 and TRBJ2-3; D not resolved. V lost 0 bases and J lost 0, with 14 bases in between. Germline V gene sequence: CDR1 SGDLS, CDR2 YYNGEE. This CDR3 is built from 17 residues. For the CDR3, the DNA is TGTGCCAGCAGCGTAGACCCTTATAAAACTAGCACAGATACGCAGTATTTT. Protein product: CASSVDPYKTSTDTQYF.

The chain joins TRBV9 to TRBJ1-6; unclear D gene. Trimming took 0 bases from V and 5 from J, leaving 6 bases between them. In germline, CDR1 is SGDLS, CDR2 YYNGEE. The CDR3 is made up of 14 amino acids. The CDR3 is CASSVGGNNSPLHF. For the CDR3, the DNA is TGTGCCAGCAGCGTAGGAGGAAATAATTCACCCCTCCACTTT.

The DNA of the CDR3 is TGTGCCAGTATATGGGGCAGGGTAGAGACCCAGTACTTC. It translates to CASIWGRVETQYF. The chain is built from TRBV4-2 and TRBJ2-5; D is possibly TRBD1 (5 bases). The CDR3 is made up of 13 amino acids. Trimming cost V 9 bases and J 4 bases, with 15 bases left between them. CDR1 is LGHNA and CDR2 is YNFKEQ in the germline V gene.

This chain joins TRBV19 and TRBJ2-3; D gene ambiguous. Trimming left V 2 bases short and J 0 bases short, with 9 bases between. The CDR3 has 15 residues. Germline CDR1 is LNHDA and CDR2 is SQIVND (reference sequence). CDR3 loop: CASSITGPSTDTQYF. Here the CDR3 DNA reads TGTGCCAGTAGTATAACGGGTCCTAGCACAGATACGCAGTATTTT.